Shown below are 32 T cell receptor beta chains from a single sample sequenced in a study of technical replicates of blood from several donors. The protocol was immunoSEQ multiplex PCR, while the TCRdb copy is restricted to in-frame clones and leaves out a portion. The profile covers 45,000 to 50,000 clones, with around nine tenths appearing a single time and under 4% taken by the ten largest. The sequenced material came from PBMCs. The receptors derive from a human donor in good health. Some clones in this sample may be carry-over from other donors' samples.

The rearrangement links TRBV5-1 to TRBJ2-3; maybe TRBD2 (6 bases). The CDR3 runs 16 residues. Trimming left V 0 bases short and J 0 bases short, with 11 bases between. Germline-derived CDR1 and CDR2 are SGHRS and YFSETQ. The CDR3 coding sequence is TGCGCCAGCAGCTTGGATGGCGGGGCTAGCACAGATACGCAGTATTTT. Translated, it gives CASSLDGGASTDTQYF.

The V gene is TRBV6-6, the J gene TRBJ2-2; maybe TRBD2 (5 bases). This CDR3 has 13 residues. The germline gives CDR1 MNHNY, CDR2 SVGAGI (reference sequence). V shed 6 bases and J shed 5 bases, with 10 bases lying between them. The CDR3 sequence: CASSRTVTGELFF. The CDR3 DNA reads TGTGCCAGCAGCCGGACTGTAACCGGGGAGCTGTTTTTT.

This rearrangement joins TRBV5-8 to TRBJ1-3, with D maybe TRBD1 (6 bases). This CDR3 is built from 17 residues. Germline CDR1 SGHTS, CDR2 YDEGEE. The V gene lost 4 bases and the J gene lost 0 bases, with 17 bases spanning the gap. DNA for the CDR3: TGTGCCAGCAGCCGCGGACAGAGACTGATCTCTGGAAACACCATATATTTT. It translates to CASSRGQRLISGNTIYF. Full variable domain (missing parts from reference TRBV5-8 and TRBJ1-3): EAGVTQSPTHLIKTRGQQATLRCSPISGHTSVYWYQQALGLGLQFLLWYDEGEERNRGNFPPRFSGRQFPNYSSELNVNALELEDSALYLCASSRGQRLISGNTIYFGEGSWLTVV.

The chain has TRBV10-2 and TRBJ2-1; 9 positions match TRBD2. The CDR3 runs 14 residues. Germline V gene data show CDR1 as WSHSY and CDR2 as SAAADI. With V trimmed by 4 bases and J by 7 bases, 5 bases remained unmatched. The CDR3 coding sequence is TGCGCCAGCAGTGTAGGCGGGGGGGGAAATGAGCAGTTCTTC. This codes for CASSVGGGGNEQFF.

This chain uses TRBV29-1 with TRBJ2-7; a possible D gene is TRBD2 (6 bases). Germline loops: CDR1 SQVTM, CDR2 ANQGSEA. The V gene lost 7 bases and the J gene lost 2 bases, with 21 bases spanning the gap. The CDR3 extends over 15 amino acids. In DNA form, the CDR3 reads TGCAGCGCTTACGCTGGGGAGGCCACAGCCTACGAGCAGTACTTC. This translates into CSAYAGEATAYEQYF.

The DNA of the CDR3 is TGCGCCAGCAGCCCGTCACTAGCGGGGGAATACGAGCAGTACTTC. Encoded protein: CASSPSLAGEYEQYF. This chain joins TRBV5-1 and TRBJ2-7, with 11 bases matching TRBD2. This CDR3 contains 15 residues. Trimming cost V 4 bases and J 4 bases; bases outside gene matches: 7. CDR1 is SGHRS and CDR2 is YFSETQ in the germline V gene.

The chain links TRBV6-5 to TRBJ2-3; no firm D call. Trimming cost V 6 bases and J 2 bases, with 15 bases left between them. CDR3 length: 15 residues. Germline CDR1 and CDR2: MNHEY and SVGAGI. CDR3 region: CASRFTHAATDTQYF. DNA for the CDR3: TGTGCCAGCAGATTTACTCATGCGGCCACAGATACGCAGTATTTT.

The rearrangement links TRBV7-9 to TRBJ2-7; the match to TRBD2 covers 7 bases. The CDR3 is made up of 14 amino acids. Trimming cost V 4 bases and J 1 base; bases outside gene matches: 4. The V gene's germline CDR1 is SEHNR and CDR2 FQNEAQ (reference sequence). CDR3: CASSSGTTSYEQYF. CDR3 nucleotides: TGTGCCAGCAGCTCCGGGACTACGTCCTACGAGCAGTACTTC.

CDR3 loop: CSVEAQTSDEQYF. The CDR3 region has the DNA TGCAGCGTTGAAGCCCAGACTAGCGACGAGCAGTACTTC. The rearrangement links TRBV29-1 to TRBJ2-7, with 8 bases fitting TRBD2. The CDR3 contains 13 residues. In germline, CDR1 is SQVTM, CDR2 ANQGSEA. Unmatched junction bases numbered 4, after V lost 1 base and J lost 5 bases.

The V call is TRBV14, the J call TRBJ1-6, with D maybe TRBD1 (5 bases). Germline V gene lookup returns CDR1 SGHDN and CDR2 FVKESK. This CDR3 has 15 amino acids. Trimming removed 0 bases at V and 6 bases at J, with 9 bases between. CDR3 nucleotide sequence: TGTGCCAGCAGCCAAGATTACAGGAGTAATTCACCCCTCCACTTT. It specifies CASSQDYRSNSPLHF.

The rearrangement links TRBV2 to TRBJ1-2, with TRBD1 matching 7 bases. This CDR3 has 14 amino acids. J was trimmed by 5 bases and V by 3 bases; bases with no gene match: 6. CDR1 SNHLY and CDR2 FYNNEI come from the germline V gene. The CDR3 sequence: CASSDRNRGYGYTF. DNA for the CDR3: TGTGCCAGCAGTGACAGGAACAGGGGATATGGCTACACCTTC.

This clone was recorded once. The chain couples TRBV5-1 to TRBJ2-2; D not certain. Germline CDR1 SGHRS, CDR2 YFSETQ. The CDR3 consists of 16 residues. V shed 4 bases and J shed 3 bases, with 16 bases lying between them. As DNA, the CDR3 is TGCGCCAGCAGCCACCTCAGGAATCCCGACACCGGGGAGCTGTTTTTT. It translates to CASSHLRNPDTGELFF.

This chain connects TRBV4-3 to TRBJ1-1; D is uncertain. The germline gives CDR1 LGHNA, CDR2 YSLEER. V shed 4 bases and J shed 4 bases, with 7 bases lying between them. The CDR3 consists of 12 residues. The CDR3 is CASSREGTEAFF. The DNA for the CDR3 is TGCGCCAGCAGCCGGGAGGGCACTGAAGCTTTCTTT.

The chain couples TRBV7-8 to TRBJ2-5, with 9 bases fitting TRBD2. There are 18 residues in the CDR3. V lost 8 bases to trimming and J lost 0 bases; unmatched junction nucleotides: 16. Germline V gives CDR1 SGHVS, CDR2 FQNEAQ. DNA for the CDR3: TGTGCCAGCGCCCGGAGAGTAGCGGGGGCCATGTACCAAGAGACCCAGTACTTC. It specifies CASARRVAGAMYQETQYF.

The chain couples TRBV4-3 to TRBJ1-1; possible D gene TRBD1, 6 bases. CDR1 and CDR2 (germline): LGHNA, YSLEER. The CDR3 consists of 15 residues. The V end lost 0 bases, the J end lost 7 bases, and 15 bases lay between the germline ends. The chain's CDR3 is CASSQEWVGGLEAFF. DNA for the CDR3: TGCGCCAGCAGCCAAGAATGGGTGGGGGGGCTTGAAGCTTTCTTT.

CDR3 coding DNA: TGTGCCAGCAGCCACCCCCTTGACAGGATAAATGAAAAACTGTTTTTT. Residues: CASSHPLDRINEKLFF. The rearrangement links TRBV7-2 to TRBJ1-4; D is possibly TRBD1 (6 bases). Trimming stripped 5 bases from V and 5 bases from J, with 18 bases between. CDR1 and CDR2 (germline): SGHTA, FQGNSA. This CDR3 is built from 16 residues.

V usage is TRBV7-9 and J usage is TRBJ2-7, with 7 nucleotides matching TRBD1. V was pared by 5 bases and J by 2 bases, with 9 bases of the junction left unmatched. The V gene's germline CDR1 is SEHNR and CDR2 FQNEAQ (reference sequence). There are 15 residues in the CDR3. The CDR3 spells CASSQGQLEAYEQYF. The CDR3 coding sequence is TGTGCCAGCAGCCAGGGACAGTTGGAGGCCTACGAGCAGTACTTC.

The rearrangement joins TRBV2 to TRBJ1-6, with TRBD1 matching 8 bases. The CDR3 sequence is 14 residues long. With V trimmed by 6 bases and J by 9 bases, 7 bases remained unmatched. Germline assignment: CDR1 SNHLY and CDR2 FYNNEI. CDR3 nucleotides: TGTGCCAGCAGCCGAGACAGGGGCCCTTCACCCCTCCACTTT. It specifies CASSRDRGPSPLHF.

CDR3 in amino acids: CASSPDRGHSGNTIYF. The CDR3 nucleotides are TGCGCCAGCAGCCCAGACAGGGGGCATTCGGGAAACACCATATATTTT. The rearrangement links TRBV4-3 to TRBJ1-3; 10 nucleotides line up with TRBD1. This CDR3 contains 16 residues. The V gene end was trimmed by 4 bases and the J gene end by 4 bases; junction bases not matched to a gene: 7. Per the germline V gene, CDR1 is LGHNA and CDR2 is YSLEER.

This chain links TRBV6-6 with TRBJ1-6; TRBD1 matches 10 bases. Losses at the gene ends were 6 bases for V and 9 bases for J; bases not matched to a gene: 8. There are 15 residues in the CDR3. The germline CDR1 and CDR2 sequences are MNHNY and SVGAGI (reference sequence). The CDR3: CASSDTGTGASPLHF. The CDR3 DNA reads as TGTGCCAGCAGCGACACCGGGACAGGGGCTTCACCCCTCCACTTT.

In its sample, this clone was seen once. The chain recombines TRBV7-8 with TRBJ1-4; the match to TRBD1 covers 8 bases. Germline lookup yields CDR1 SGHVS and CDR2 FQNEAQ. Unmatched junction bases numbered 11, after V lost 5 bases and J lost 6 bases. This CDR3 is 16 amino acids long. For the CDR3, the DNA is TGTGCCAGCAGCACGCCGGACAGGGAGCGGTATGAAAAACTGTTTTTT. Translation: CASSTPDRERYEKLFF.

V gene TRBV7-8 combines with J gene TRBJ2-2, with 10 bases matching TRBD1. The J segment lost 8 bases and the V segment lost 4 bases, leaving 7 bases of the junction unmatched. Germline V lookup: CDR1 SGHVS, CDR2 FQNEAQ. This CDR3 region has 15 residues. The CDR3 is CASSSRQGAEGELFF. In DNA, the CDR3 is TGTGCCAGCAGCTCTAGACAGGGGGCGGAGGGGGAGCTGTTTTTT.

The gene calls are TRBV6-5 and TRBJ2-2; 8 nucleotides line up with TRBD2. The CDR3 has 16 residues. Trimming removed 2 bases from V and 4 bases from J; junction bases left unmatched: 6. Germline values: CDR1 MNHEY, CDR2 SVGAGI. CDR3 coding DNA: TGTGCCAGCAGTTACCGGGAGGGGCCTCCCACCGGGGAGCTGTTTTTT. Translation gives CASSYREGPPTGELFF.

The J gene is TRBJ1-5, the V gene TRBV2; 7 nucleotides agree with TRBD1. The CDR3 contains 14 residues. The V gene's germline CDR1 is SNHLY and CDR2 FYNNEI. V shed 6 bases, J shed 3 bases, and the junction held 5 bases outside the gene matches. This chain's CDR3 is CASSQQGPNQPQHF. The CDR3 DNA reads as TGTGCCAGCAGCCAACAGGGGCCCAATCAGCCCCAGCATTTT.

The J gene is TRBJ1-2, the V gene TRBV6-1; 7 nucleotides agree with TRBD1. The V gene's germline CDR1 is MNHNS and CDR2 SASEGT. The CDR3 covers 12 residues. V gave up 11 bases and J gave up 3 bases; unmatched junction bases: 6. CDR3 coding DNA: TGTGCCGCGATAACAGGGGACTATGGCTACACCTTC. Protein sequence: CAAITGDYGYTF.

The V gene is TRBV10-3, the J gene TRBJ2-7, with a tentative D call TRBD2 (6 bases). The V end lost 2 bases, the J end lost 3 bases, and 14 bases lay between the germline ends. Germline V gene lookup returns CDR1 ENHRY and CDR2 SYGVKD. The CDR3 extends over 15 amino acids. CDR3 region: CAISEVASDSYEQYF. For the CDR3, the DNA is TGTGCCATCAGTGAGGTGGCTAGCGATAGCTACGAGCAGTACTTC.

V usage is TRBV7-8 and J usage is TRBJ1-2; 7 positions agree with TRBD1. Germline V CDR1 and CDR2: SGHVS, FQNEAQ. The length of the CDR3 is 16 residues. Trimming cost V 0 bases and J 4 bases; bases outside gene matches: 8. The CDR3 DNA reads TGTGCCAGCAGCTTAGCCCCCCCGACAGGGAGCTATGGCTACACCTTC. This sequence encodes CASSLAPPTGSYGYTF. Drawing the rest from reference TRBV7-8 and TRBJ1-2, the complete variable domain is GAGVSQSPRYKVAKRGQDVALRCDPISGHVSLFWYQQALGQGPEFLTYFQNEAQLDKSGLPSDRFFAERPEGSVSTLKIQRTQQEDSAVYLCASSLAPPTGSYGYTFGSGTRLTVV.

This rearrangement joins TRBV7-2 to TRBJ1-3; D not certain. The CDR3 sequence is 14 residues long. Germline V gives CDR1 SGHTA, CDR2 FQGNSA. Trimming removed 8 bases from V and 4 bases from J, with 15 bases in between. The CDR3 DNA follows: TGTGCCAGCCTTGACCTTGGAGGGGGAAACACCATATATTTT. Residues: CASLDLGGGNTIYF.

The genes are TRBV6-5 and TRBJ1-1; D perhaps matches TRBD1 (6 bases). The germline V gene encodes CDR1 MNHEY and CDR2 SVGAGI. The CDR3 spans 12 residues. Trimming removed 2 bases at V and 7 bases at J, with 8 bases between. CDR3 sequence: CASSYNRVEAFF. The CDR3 DNA reads TGTGCCAGCAGTTACAACAGGGTTGAAGCTTTCTTT.

This chain joins TRBV9 and TRBJ2-3; D is ambiguous. Trimming left V 0 bases short and J 4 bases short, with 15 bases between. Germline V gene lookup returns CDR1 SGDLS and CDR2 YYNGEE. The CDR3 has 16 residues. In DNA form, the CDR3 reads TGTGCCAGCAGCGTAGAACCGAGCCGCGTCGCAGATACGCAGTATTTT. It yields the protein CASSVEPSRVADTQYF.

This rearrangement joins TRBV5-1 to TRBJ1-1; D perhaps matches TRBD1 (6 bases). The CDR3 spans 15 residues. The germline V and J ends were trimmed by 5 bases and 3 bases, with 17 bases remaining between them. The V gene's germline CDR1 is SGHRS and CDR2 YFSETQ. In DNA, the CDR3 is TGCGCCAGCAGGAATGGGGGCGGCCAGGACACTGAAGCTTTCTTT. As protein: CASRNGGGQDTEAFF.

This chain connects TRBV7-2 to TRBJ2-7; 10 nucleotides line up with TRBD2. The CDR3 is 15 amino acids. Germline CDR1 and CDR2: SGHTA and FQGNSA. V was pared by 5 bases and J by 3 bases, with 7 bases of the junction left unmatched. The CDR3 region is CASSTIAGGRYEQYF. The CDR3 DNA follows: TGTGCCAGCAGCACAATAGCGGGGGGTCGCTACGAGCAGTACTTC.